These 3 T cell receptor beta chains came from one sample sequenced in a study of cytotoxic CD8 clonotypes in ibrutinib-treated CLL. Method: immunoSEQ multiplex PCR; TCRdb's copy keeps in-frame clones and lacks some. The data contain approximately 160,000 clones, about 88% of them singletons. Source: PBMCs, taken at disease progression, from a patient treated with ibrutinib. The receptor set was obtained from a human donor with chronic lymphocytic leukemia.

This rearrangement joins TRBV6-6 to TRBJ2-3; 10 bases fit TRBD1. The J segment lost 1 base and the V segment lost 7 bases, leaving 5 bases of the junction unmatched. CDR1 and CDR2 (germline): MNHNY, SVGAGI (reference sequence). This CDR3 has 15 amino acids. CDR3 amino acids: CASTRQGAGTDTQYF. The DNA for the CDR3 is TGTGCCAGCACCCGACAGGGGGCTGGCACAGATACGCAGTATTTT.

The V gene is TRBV30, the J gene TRBJ2-5; D may be TRBD1 (6 bases). Germline V gives CDR1 GTSNPN, CDR2 SVGIG (reference sequence). The CDR3 covers 13 residues. V lost 2 bases to trimming and J lost 4 bases, with 11 bases between them. Here the CDR3 reads CAWSQGYSETQYF. Written as DNA, the CDR3 is TGTGCCTGGAGTCAGGGGTATTCAGAGACCCAGTACTTC.

The V gene is TRBV2, the J gene TRBJ2-7; the match to TRBD1 covers 8 bases. Germline V CDR1 and CDR2: SNHLY, FYNNEI. V lost 6 bases, J lost 0 bases, and 7 bases stayed unmatched. CDR3 length: 15 residues. The CDR3 nucleotides read TGTGCCAGCAGGGCAGGGGGCCTCAGCTCCTACGAGCAGTACTTC. It codes for CASRAGGLSSYEQYF.